This is a list of T cell receptor beta chains from one sample in a study of T cell responses to AZD1222 COVID-19 vaccine. Measured with immunoSEQ multiplex PCR; TCRdb has only the in-frame clones, and not every one. The top ten hold 1.6% of the sample, which has fewer than 200,000 clones, roughly 92% seen once. This specimen was peripheral blood, taken on day 0 of AZD1222 vaccination. These receptors were taken from an adult in good health. Both conserved end residues are trimmed from each CDR3.

j_gene,v_gene,CDR3aa
TRBJ1-1,TRBV9,ASSPTTGYTEAF
TRBJ2-4,TRBV20-1,SASAEMVAKNIQY
TRBJ1-2,TRBV6-2/TRBV6-3,ASSYGTGNYGYT
TRBJ2-1,TRBV29-1,SVDGPGPYNEQF
TRBJ1-2,TRBV19,ASTGSWGYT
TRBJ2-1,TRBV19,ASSPGVGIYNEQF
TRBJ2-1,TRBV5-4,ASSLEASLGDNEQF
TRBJ1-1,TRBV12-5,ASGSLGSEAF
TRBJ1-1,TRBV14,ASSRQRNTEAF
TRBJ2-7,TRBV2,ASRGTGGSYEQY
TRBJ2-7,TRBV6-5,ASSYGVSGGSNRQY
TRBJ1-5,TRBV5-6,ASSLRGRHQPQH
TRBJ2-3,TRBV12-5,ASGQGTGTTDTQY
TRBJ2-1,TRBV4-1,ASSRSVADAYNEQF
TRBJ1-2,TRBV5-4,ASSFNRYSNYGYT
TRBJ2-1,TRBV18,ASSPPGRSYNEQF
TRBJ2-2,TRBV10-1,ASRSTVNTGELF
TRBJ1-2,TRBV9,ASSPRQGGDYGYT
TRBJ2-2,TRBV19,ASRTTGATGELF
TRBJ2-1,TRBV2,ASRSGGAAFEQF
TRBJ1-2,TRBV7-2,ASSPHPDSYGYT
TRBJ1-2,TRBV9,ASSVGTDYGYT
TRBJ1-2,TRBV18,ASSPQDGYT
TRBJ2-7,TRBV11-2,ASSSTRPGGPPYEQY
TRBJ1-4,TRBV7-9,ASSLGVGNEKLF
TRBJ2-1,TRBV19,ASSIYNEQF
TRBJ1-2,TRBV2,ASRGRLYGYT
TRBJ1-5,TRBV5-1,ASSLDTGAGSNQPQH
TRBJ2-2,TRBV15,ATSRRTGVLVDGELF